One sample yielded the 16 T cell receptor beta chains listed below, sequenced in a study of a mutant IDH1 vaccine in newly diagnosed glioma. The data were produced by immunoSEQ multiplex PCR, yet TCRdb's version contains in-frame clones alone and is incomplete. The top ten clones hold over 4% of a sample with over 55,000 clones, around 83% of them seen once. Time point indicated: baseline, week 1 (first vaccination visit). The treatment is: pre-vaccination baseline after standard-of-care therapy. Sequenced material: peripheral blood mononuclear cells (PBMCs), taken from a glioma patient treated with radiotherapy, temozolomide or both. The receptors come from a young woman with glioma. Some clones in this sample may be carry-over from other donors' samples.

The genes are TRBV30 and TRBJ1-2, with 8 positions matching TRBD1. Germline V lookup: CDR1 GTSNPN, CDR2 SVGIG (reference sequence). J lost 5 bases, V lost 3 bases, and 8 bases had no gene match. The length of the CDR3 is 14 residues. CDR3 region: CAWREDRDIYGYTF. In DNA form, the CDR3 reads TGTGCCTGGAGAGAGGACAGGGACATTTATGGCTACACCTTC.

This chain uses TRBV2 with TRBJ1-5; 8 bases match TRBD1. V gave up 6 bases and J gave up 11 bases; unmatched junction bases: 15. This CDR3 region has 15 residues. CDR1 and CDR2 (germline): SNHLY, FYNNEI. Here the CDR3 DNA reads TGTGCCAGCAGCCCCGACAGGGGATCCCCTGCAGCCCAGCATTTT. As protein: CASSPDRGSPAAQHF.

The chain uses TRBV10-3 and TRBJ1-1; 7 bases match TRBD1. Germline V gives CDR1 ENHRY, CDR2 SYGVKD. The CDR3 runs 15 residues. V lost 0 bases and J lost 5; bases outside the gene matches: 6. The CDR3 region is CAISESTTGRTEAFF. In DNA form, the CDR3 reads TGTGCCATCAGTGAGTCGACGACAGGGAGAACTGAAGCTTTCTTT.

The chain recombines TRBV7-6 with TRBJ1-5; D uncertain. Germline CDR1 and CDR2: SGHVS and FNYEAQ. V was clipped by 2 bases and J by 6 bases, with 23 bases between them. CDR3 length: 18 amino acids. CDR3 amino acids: CASSLKGQATLSAQPQHF. The CDR3 DNA is TGTGCCAGCAGCTTAAAGGGTCAGGCGACCCTCAGCGCTCAGCCCCAGCATTTT.

This chain uses TRBV29-1 with TRBJ1-1; D is undetermined. This CDR3 region has 12 residues. The germline V gene has CDR1 SQVTM and CDR2 ANQGSEA. V was pared by 7 bases and J by 8 bases, with 17 bases between. CDR3 bases: TGCAGCGCTTCGGGCGGACCAACAGAAGCTTTCTTT. As protein: CSASGGPTEAFF.

V gene TRBV29-1 combines with J gene TRBJ1-2, with 11 positions matching TRBD1. The germline CDR1 and CDR2 sequences are SQVTM and ANQGSEA. V was clipped by 1 base and J by 7 bases; unmatched bases: 5. The CDR3 spans 14 residues. CDR3 in amino acids: CSVEALGTGGGYTF. CDR3 DNA sequence: TGCAGCGTTGAAGCCCTGGGGACAGGGGGTGGCTACACCTTC.

The rearrangement links TRBV30 to TRBJ1-3, with D unresolved. Germline assignment: CDR1 GTSNPN and CDR2 SVGIG (reference sequence). Trimming cost V 3 bases and J 0 bases, with 6 bases left between them. This CDR3 comprises 13 residues. This CDR3 reads CAWSKSSGNTIYF. As DNA, the CDR3 is TGTGCCTGGAGCAAGAGCTCTGGAAACACCATATATTTT.

The chain has TRBV4-2 and TRBJ2-3; D is possibly TRBD2 (6 bases). Trimming shortened V by 5 bases and J by 2 bases, and 11 bases separated the two germline ends. Germline lookup yields CDR1 LGHNA and CDR2 YNFKEQ. This CDR3 spans 14 amino acids. CDR3 amino acids: CASSLGTSTDTQYF. CDR3 bases: TGTGCCAGCAGCTTAGGGACTTCCACAGATACGCAGTATTTT.

The V call is TRBV25-1, the J call TRBJ2-7; a possible D gene is TRBD2 (6 bases). In germline, CDR1 is MGHDK, CDR2 SYGVNS. V lost 1 base and J 5 bases, leaving 12 bases between the germline ends. CDR3 length equals 14 residues. The chain's CDR3 is CASSEFGGLHEQYF. The CDR3 DNA reads as TGTGCCAGCAGTGAATTTGGAGGGCTCCACGAGCAGTACTTC.

This clone was picked up a small number of times. The V gene is TRBV10-3, the J gene TRBJ1-1, with TRBD1 matching 8 bases. V lost 6 bases to trimming and J lost 4 bases; unmatched junction nucleotides: 1. The germline V gene has CDR1 ENHRY and CDR2 SYGVKD. CDR3 length: 12 amino acids. The CDR3 is CAIRDRATEAFF. The CDR3 bases are TGTGCCATCAGGGACAGGGCCACTGAAGCTTTCTTT.

This clone was observed a handful of times. The J gene is TRBJ1-1, the V gene TRBV6-5; unclear D gene. Trimming shortened V by 4 bases and J by 2 bases, and 11 bases separated the two germline ends. This CDR3 region has 14 residues. Germline CDR1 and CDR2: MNHEY and SVGAGI. CDR3 coding DNA: TGTGCCAGCAGTTTCGGACGGGGAAACACTGAAGCTTTCTTT. Encoded protein: CASSFGRGNTEAFF.

CDR3 nucleotides: TGCGCCAGCAGCCTGGACAGGGGAACCTTGAACACTGAAGCTTTCTTT. It translates to CASSLDRGTLNTEAFF. The V and J genes are TRBV5-1 and TRBJ1-1; the match to TRBD1 covers 9 bases. This CDR3 spans 16 amino acids. Per germline, CDR1 SGHRS and CDR2 YFSETQ. The ends lost 4 bases at V and 0 bases at J; junction bases unmatched: 7.

This chain links TRBV4-2 with TRBJ2-6; perhaps TRBD1 as D (6 bases). The CDR3 covers 16 residues. Trimming left V 1 base short and J 0 bases short, with 7 bases between. Germline loops: CDR1 LGHNA, CDR2 YNFKEQ. CDR3 residues: CASSQGQASGANVLTF. CDR3 bases: TGTGCCAGCAGCCAAGGACAGGCCTCTGGGGCCAACGTCCTGACTTTC.

The genes are TRBV27 and TRBJ2-1; D unresolved. Trimming took 3 bases from V and 15 from J, leaving 18 bases between them. Germline CDR1 MNHEY, CDR2 SMNVEV (reference sequence). This CDR3 has 13 residues. CDR3 protein: CASSFTTSASTFF. The CDR3 nucleotides are TGTGCCAGCAGTTTCACCACTTCAGCCTCTACGTTCTTC.

The chain recombines TRBV27 with TRBJ1-2, with D hard to call. V was trimmed by 2 bases and J by 10 bases, leaving 8 bases between them. The CDR3 covers 11 residues. Germline V lookup: CDR1 MNHEY, CDR2 SMNVEV (reference sequence). CDR3 sequence (DNA): TGTGCCAGCAGTTTAGTGGGGATCTACACCTTC. It encodes CASSLVGIYTF.

This rearrangement joins TRBV2 to TRBJ1-5; perhaps TRBD1 as D (6 bases). Germline CDR1 and CDR2: SNHLY and FYNNEI. The CDR3 sequence is 16 residues long. V lost 2 bases and J 6 bases, leaving 17 bases between the germline ends. The CDR3 loop reads CASSEYLRGAGQPQHF. CDR3 coding DNA: TGTGCCAGCAGTGAATACCTGCGGGGGGCAGGTCAGCCCCAGCATTTT.